Listed below are T cell receptor beta chains from one sample, sequenced in a study of beta chain features in type 1 diabetes. Libraries were prepared by immunoSEQ multiplex PCR; TCRdb keeps only in-frame clonotypes and omits some of them. The sample includes around 250,000 clones, about 63% of them seen just once. The sample consisted of naive CD4+ T cells from blood. Receptor source: a man aged 25 to 40 in good health. CDR3s include the opening cysteine and the closing phenylalanine or tryptophan. Each record gives: J gene, clone size, V gene, CDR3 protein. The size entry is marked missing in some rows and otherwise reads once, few, many or a size class.

>TRBJ2-5|NA|TRBV5-1
CASSFTTRRQGGLETQYF
>TRBJ2-3|NA|TRBV2
CASSEGLAGRGDTQYF
>TRBJ2-1|once|TRBV9
CASSATAYNEQFF
>TRBJ1-5|NA|TRBV29-1
CSVEEGNQPQHF
>TRBJ2-5|NA|TRBV2
CASRDYETQYF
>TRBJ2-5|few|TRBV5-1
CASSLGRFKETQYF
>TRBJ1-6|once|TRBV11-2
CASSQSRTSPLHF
>TRBJ1-1|NA|TRBV30
CACQRDTEAFF
>TRBJ2-1|NA|TRBV6-1
CASTVASGRGEQFF
>TRBJ2-1|NA|TRBV4-1
CASSPRQGTNEQFF
>TRBJ2-1|NA|TRBV19
CASSYRYYNEQFF
>TRBJ2-2|NA|TRBV7-9
CASSLAVGTGELFF
>TRBJ2-7|few|TRBV29-1
CSVHGPHEQYF
>TRBJ1-5|NA|TRBV30
CAWSTGGGPQHF
>TRBJ2-1|NA|TRBV5-6
CASRILANSYNEQFF
>TRBJ1-4|NA|TRBV4-2
CASSQDRSINEKLFF
>TRBJ2-7|NA|TRBV7-2
CASSLAVLLGEQYF
>TRBJ2-1|once|TRBV18
CASSTGGTSFNEQFF
>TRBJ1-5|once|TRBV28
CASSGRNQPQHF
>TRBJ1-6|few|TRBV30
CAWTTGANSPLHF
>TRBJ2-3|NA|TRBV4-3
CASSQATSGISTDTQYF
>TRBJ1-5|NA|TRBV7-9
CASSLGTDSNQPQHF
>TRBJ2-7|NA|TRBV6-5
CASSPTILLYEQYF
>TRBJ2-2|NA|TRBV29-1
CSVVRGATNTGELFF
>TRBJ1-2|NA|TRBV28
CASSLSGRVYGYTF
>TRBJ2-5|NA|TRBV28
CASSFGLASQETQYF
>TRBJ2-7|NA|TRBV4-3
CASSQVEGFGYEQYF
>TRBJ2-6|NA|TRBV6-5
CASSQAGLGANVLTF
>TRBJ2-1|NA|TRBV27
CASSSDRTPPYNEQFF